Listed below are T cell receptor beta chains from one sample, sequenced in a study of blood T cell repertoires in COVID-19. Measured with immunoSEQ multiplex PCR; TCRdb has only the in-frame clones, and not every one. The repertoire holds roughly 170,000 clones, with approximately 80% as singletons. The sequenced sample consisted of peripheral blood. The receptors were gathered from a human donor in a cohort sampled during active COVID-19. Both conserved end residues are part of each CDR3. D genes are given only for firm matches. Expanded clones are given a class, and other clones once, few, many or no size at all.

j_call d_call v_call clone_size cdr3_aa cdr3_nt
TRBJ1-4 - TRBV19 - CASSSGQPNEKLFF TGTGCCAGTAGTTCGGGACAACCTAATGAAAAACTGTTTTTT
TRBJ1-6 - TRBV2 few CASIMSQGSPLHF TGTGCCAGCATTATGAGCCAGGGTTCACCCCTCCACTTT
TRBJ2-2 TRBD1 TRBV29-1 - CSGGTGGTGELFF TGCAGCGGCGGGACAGGGGGAACCGGGGAGCTGTTTTTT
TRBJ1-1 - TRBV29-1 once CSVEGSESEAFF TGCAGCGTTGAAGGATCGGAGTCTGAAGCTTTCTTT
TRBJ2-5 TRBD1 TRBV19 once CASSIAGTGQETQYF TGTGCCAGTAGTATAGCCGGGACAGGGCAAGAGACCCAGTACTTC
TRBJ2-3 - TRBV6-2/TRBV6-3 - CASSYPAGEGPDTQYF TGTGCCAGCAGTTACCCCGCCGGGGAAGGCCCAGATACGCAGTATTTT
TRBJ2-2 - TRBV5-1 - CASSYWLGGNTGELFF TGCGCCAGCAGCTACTGGTTAGGGGGTAACACCGGGGAGCTGTTTTTT
TRBJ2-7 TRBD2 TRBV5-4 - CASTLDAGAYEQYF TGTGCCAGCACCTTGGACGCGGGGGCCTACGAGCAGTACTTC
TRBJ1-1 - TRBV11-2 - CASSYSGLMNTEAFF TGTGCCAGCAGCTACTCGGGACTGATGAACACTGAAGCTTTCTTT
TRBJ1-6 TRBD1 TRBV7-2 - CASSFRDRGLDRQNSPLHF TGTGCCAGCAGCTTCCGGGACAGGGGGCTCGATAGACAGAATTCACCCCTCCACTTT
TRBJ1-1 TRBD1 TRBV27 - CASSIGQGALAFF TGTGCCAGCTCTATAGGACAGGGGGCTTTGGCTTTCTTT
TRBJ1-1 - TRBV6-5 - CASSYSGTMNTEAFF TGTGCCAGCAGTTACTCAGGTACTATGAACACTGAAGCTTTCTTT
TRBJ2-2 TRBD2 TRBV19 - CASSITGLGETGELFF TGTGCCAGTAGTATAACGGGACTAGGGGAAACCGGGGAGCTGTTTTTT
TRBJ2-7 - TRBV9 - CASSVDDSGYEQYF TGTGCCAGCAGCGTAGACGACAGTGGGTACGAGCAGTACTTC
TRBJ1-6 TRBD1 TRBV3-1/TRBV3-2 - CASSEQGAIYNSPLHF TGTGCCAGCAGCGAACAGGGGGCCATCTATAATTCACCCCTCCACTTT
TRBJ2-5 - TRBV5-1 - CASSLWRDQETQYF TGCGCCAGCAGCTTGTGGAGGGACCAAGAGACCCAGTACTTC
TRBJ2-1 TRBD2 TRBV5-6 - CASSIGTSGREFF TGTGCCAGCAGCATAGGGACTAGCGGGCGTGAGTTCTTC
TRBJ2-3 TRBD2 TRBV15 - CATSRGELAGSTDTQYF TGTGCCACCAGCAGAGGAGAGCTAGCGGGGAGCACAGATACGCAGTATTTT
TRBJ1-6 - TRBV18 once CASSLGVSSGFGRSSPLHF TGTGCCAGCTCACTTGGGGTCAGTTCGGGGTTCGGCAGGAGTTCACCCCTCCACTTT
TRBJ1-1 - TRBV2 - CASSGDSTLNTEAFF TGTGCCAGCTCTGGAGACAGCACTTTGAACACTGAAGCTTTCTTT
TRBJ2-1 - TRBV5-1 - CASKQGSSYNEQFF TGCGCCAGCAAGCAGGGGAGCTCCTACAATGAGCAGTTCTTC
TRBJ1-6 TRBD1 TRBV12-5 - CASGLLLQGPVSPLHF TGTGCTAGTGGTTTACTACTACAGGGGCCCGTCTCACCCCTCCACTTT
TRBJ1-2 TRBD1 TRBV19 - CASSERDRGNGYTF TGTGCCAGTAGTGAAAGGGACAGGGGAAATGGCTACACCTTC
TRBJ1-1 - TRBV9 once CASSVGSGLNTEAFF TGTGCCAGCAGCGTAGGTTCAGGATTGAACACTGAAGCTTTCTTT
TRBJ2-1 - TRBV9 few CASSANPRGYNEQFF TGTGCCAGCAGCGCCAATCCCAGGGGATACAATGAGCAGTTCTTC
TRBJ2-1 TRBD2 TRBV5-4 - CASSQPGLANNEQFF TGTGCCAGCAGCCAACCGGGACTAGCGAATAATGAGCAGTTCTTC
TRBJ1-2 - TRBV6-5 - CASSYSQGLGGYTF TGTGCCAGCAGTTACTCGCAGGGGCTTGGTGGCTACACCTTC
TRBJ2-4 - TRBV10-2 - CASRSGDIQYF TGCGCCAGCAGATCGGGGGACATTCAGTACTTC
TRBJ2-1 - TRBV11-3 - CASSRGTASYNEQFF TGTGCCAGCAGCCGCGGGACGGCTTCCTACAATGAGCAGTTCTTC
TRBJ2-5 - TRBV6-1 - CASSERRGSQETQYF TGTGCCAGCAGTGAAAGAAGAGGCAGCCAAGAGACCCAGTACTTC
TRBJ1-3 - TRBV3-1/TRBV3-2 - CASSQESPGNTIYF TGTGCCAGCAGCCAAGAGAGCCCAGGAAACACCATATATTTT
TRBJ1-5 TRBD1 TRBV6-6 - CASSYSRGTNQPQHF TGTGCCAGCAGTTACTCCAGGGGGACAAATCAGCCCCAGCATTTT
TRBJ2-7 - TRBV7-9 - CASSFPGQPPYEQYF TGTGCCAGCAGCTTTCCTGGACAGCCACCCTACGAGCAGTACTTC
TRBJ2-1 - TRBV11-3 - CASSPRGAVDNEQFF TGTGCCAGCAGCCCCCGGGGGGCCGTGGACAATGAGCAGTTCTTC
TRBJ2-5 TRBD1 TRBV5-8 few CASSRGQHNQETQYF TGTGCCAGCAGCCGGGGACAGCATAACCAAGAGACCCAGTACTTC
TRBJ1-2 - TRBV6-1 - CASSEGRDRYTF TGTGCCAGCAGTGAAGGCCGGGATCGCTACACCTTC
TRBJ2-3 - TRBV11-1 - CASSQDRTTDTQYF TGTGCCAGCAGCCAAGACAGGACGACAGATACGCAGTATTTT
TRBJ1-2 TRBD1 TRBV5-1 few CASSLETGDGYTF TGCGCCAGCAGCTTGGAGACAGGGGACGGCTACACCTTC
TRBJ1-1 - TRBV2 - CASSVQNTEAFF TGTGCCAGCAGTGTACAGAACACTGAAGCTTTCTTT
TRBJ1-6 - TRBV9 - CASSVGGASGDSPLHF TGTGCCAGCAGCGTCGGGGGGGCAAGCGGGGATTCACCCCTCCACTTT
TRBJ2-1 - TRBV7-8 - CASSLDGPTRGFF TGTGCCAGCAGCTTAGATGGCCCCACGAGAGGGTTCTTC
TRBJ1-4 - TRBV5-5 - CASSSLTGISGEKLFF TGTGCCAGCAGCTCGTTAACCGGGATCAGCGGGGAAAAACTGTTTTTT
TRBJ2-2 - TRBV2 few CASSDGRTVNTGELFF TGTGCCAGCAGTGACGGGAGGACAGTGAACACCGGGGAGCTGTTTTTT
TRBJ1-5 TRBD1 TRBV19 - CASRTGGYNQPQHF TGTGCCAGTAGGACAGGGGGGTACAATCAGCCCCAGCATTTT
TRBJ1-3 TRBD1 TRBV2 once CASSGTGSSGNTIYF TGTGCCAGCAGCGGGACAGGGAGCTCTGGAAACACCATATATTTT
TRBJ2-7 TRBD1 TRBV18 - CASSPLGTGEYEQYF TGTGCCAGCTCACCACTTGGGACAGGGGAGTACGAGCAGTACTTC
TRBJ2-1 - TRBV5-1 - CASSLNTGSSYNEQFF TGCGCCAGCAGCTTGAACACAGGGAGCTCCTACAATGAGCAGTTCTTC
TRBJ1-5 TRBD1 TRBV19 - CASSTRDRVYSNQPQHF TGTGCCAGTAGTACCCGGGACAGGGTATATAGCAATCAGCCCCAGCATTTT
TRBJ1-5 - TRBV3-1/TRBV3-2 - CASSQDLAEGRPQHF TGTGCCAGCAGCCAAGATCTGGCAGAGGGTAGGCCCCAGCATTTT
TRBJ1-1 - TRBV30 - CAWSDGKVNTEAFF TGTGCCTGGAGTGACGGGAAGGTGAACACTGAAGCTTTCTTT
TRBJ2-2 TRBD2 TRBV7-6 - CASSTSGANTGELFF TGTGCCAGCAGCACTAGCGGAGCAAACACCGGGGAGCTGTTTTTT
TRBJ1-1 TRBD1 TRBV7-9 - CASSPLTGARTEAFF TGTGCCAGCAGCCCGTTGACAGGGGCGCGGACTGAAGCTTTCTTT
TRBJ1-1 - TRBV30 - CAWTRGRNTEAFF TGTGCCTGGACAAGGGGTAGGAACACTGAAGCTTTCTTT
TRBJ1-5 - TRBV6-1 - CASSEGSWANQPQHF TGTGCCAGCAGTGAGGGGAGTTGGGCCAATCAGCCCCAGCATTTT